Sequencing of this T cell receptor (beta chain) was carried out in a study of blood T cells in healthy people across ages. Background on the study: About one barcoded beta molecule per two T cells was the capture yield of template switching.

The study's findings and limits: A conclusive naive versus antigen-experienced comparison was prevented by the unsorted PBMCs.

Then a second PCR, running about 6 to 12 cycles, was carried out with a sample-barcoded 5' primer and a J-beta primer mix. Carrying 12 random nucleotides, a template-switch adaptor labeled each individual cDNA molecule. TCRdb recomputed calls from the 5' RACE reads with MiXCR, one row per CDR3 protein. The repertoire has 630,000 or so distinct CDR3 sequences, about 30% of them found once; the top ten carry approximately 15%. This clonotype showed up just a few times. Its antigen is not identified. The TCR was taken from a woman older than 75 in good health. Material for sequencing was blood.

The CDR3: CASSVVAGGPGELFF. CDR3 sequence (DNA): TGTGCCAGCAGCGTAGTCGCGGGGGGGCCCGGGGAGCTGTTTTTT. The chain couples TRBV9 to TRBJ2-2; 9 bases are shared with TRBD2. CDR3 size: 15 residues. Looked up from germline, CDR1 is SGDLS and CDR2 is YYNGEE. The J segment lost 6 bases and the V segment lost 0 bases, leaving 3 bases of the junction unmatched.